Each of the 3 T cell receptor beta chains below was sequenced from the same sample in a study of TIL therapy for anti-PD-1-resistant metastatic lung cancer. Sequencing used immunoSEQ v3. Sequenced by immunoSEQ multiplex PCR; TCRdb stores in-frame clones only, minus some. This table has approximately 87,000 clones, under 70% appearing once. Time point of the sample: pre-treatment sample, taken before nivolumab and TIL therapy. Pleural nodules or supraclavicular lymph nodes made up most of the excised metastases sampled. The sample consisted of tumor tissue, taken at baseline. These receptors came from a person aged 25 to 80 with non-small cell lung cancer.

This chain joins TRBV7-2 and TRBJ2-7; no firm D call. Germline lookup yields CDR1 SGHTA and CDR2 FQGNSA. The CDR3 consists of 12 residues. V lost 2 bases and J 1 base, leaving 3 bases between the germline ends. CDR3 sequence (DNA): TGTGCCAGCAGCTTATCGTCCTACGAGCAGTACTTC. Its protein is CASSLSSYEQYF.

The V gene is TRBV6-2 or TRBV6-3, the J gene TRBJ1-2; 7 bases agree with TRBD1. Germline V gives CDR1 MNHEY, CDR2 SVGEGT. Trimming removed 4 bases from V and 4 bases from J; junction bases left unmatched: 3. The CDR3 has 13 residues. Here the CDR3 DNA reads TGTGCCAGCAGTTCCGGGACAGTCTATGGCTACACCTTC. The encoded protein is CASSSGTVYGYTF.

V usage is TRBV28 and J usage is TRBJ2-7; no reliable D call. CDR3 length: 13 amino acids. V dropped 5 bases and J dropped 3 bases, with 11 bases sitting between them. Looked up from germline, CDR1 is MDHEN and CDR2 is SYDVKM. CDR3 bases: TGTGCCAGCAGTCTTGGACCCGGCTACGAGCAGTACTTC. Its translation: CASSLGPGYEQYF.